This T cell receptor beta chain was sequenced in a study of OX40 agonist ivuxolimab in advanced cancers. Background on the whole study: Ivuxolimab, which targeted the costimulatory receptor OX40 (CD134), was an agonistic, fully human IgG2 monoclonal antibody. Three dose-escalation patients achieved partial responses, one with hepatocellular carcinoma and two with cutaneous melanoma. Patients were allowed to have had prior anti-PD-1, anti-PD-L1 or anti-CTLA-4 therapy, and more than 35% of the dose-escalation patients had been treated with checkpoint inhibitors. The paper describes the monotherapy dose-escalation part (N = 52 patients) of the phase I trial of ivuxolimab. Intravenous ivuxolimab was administered to patients every 2 weeks at six dose levels: 0.01, 0.1, 0.3, 1.5, 3 and 10 mg/kg. Of the roughly 51 patients in dose escalation, 19 had hepatocellular carcinoma, about 15 had melanoma, 9 had renal cell carcinoma and 9 had head and neck cancer. The purpose of peripheral TCRbeta sequencing was to test whether ivuxolimab changed TCR sequence diversity and led to clonal T-cell expansion. In the dose-escalation cohort, about four fifths of patients were male, and the mean age was roughly 56 years with a range of about 23 to 79. Study-level results and caveats: On average, CD8+ T cells showed more expanded clones than CD4+ T cells after ivuxolimab. Low levels of normalized T-cell clonal expansion were also seen in some patients who did not respond. The antigen specificity of the clonally expanded peripheral T cells was not determined. At doses of 0.1 to 3.0 mg/kg, clonal expansion of both CD4+ and CD8+ T cells in blood was seen between baseline and week 6. In the 0.1-3.0 mg/kg groups, partial responders had among the lowest normalized peripheral clonal expansion, particularly in CD8+ T cells.

Patients with a history of autoimmune disease or receiving systemic immunosuppression were excluded from the trial. Peripheral blood for TCR sequencing was collected from all dose cohorts at baseline, on cycle 4 day 1, and on cycle 7 day 1. Samples were obtained from an open-label, multicenter, first-in-human phase I dose-escalation trial of ivuxolimab. Adults with locally advanced or metastatic melanoma, renal cell carcinoma, hepatocellular carcinoma or head and neck squamous cell carcinoma were enrolled in the trial. Before TCR sequencing, CD4+ T cells and CD8+ T cells from peripheral blood were sorted into separate populations. The CDR3 runs 11 amino acids, cysteine and phenylalanine included. Only the CDR3 region is kept as DNA, spanning 33 bases read in frame from base 1. The germline V gene sets CDR1 to SQVTM and CDR2 to ANQGSEA. Trimming costs V 6 bases and J 3 bases, and their ends lie 9 bases apart.

Genomic DNA was isolated from the sorted cells so that the TCRbeta CDR3 region could be sequenced. The immunoSEQ Assay was used for sequencing of TCRbeta CDR3 regions. TCRdb limited this immuneACCESS table to in-frame rearrangements with V and J called. A share of clones is missing; checked studies link under half to unresolved V genes, and the rest is unexplained. The sample table holds some 70,000 clones, of which 86% were seen once. The ten largest account for around 8.2% of the sample. This clone was seen once. The clone's antigen remains unknown. It has no much larger one-base neighbor in the sample; base qualities were not kept.

Sequences were derived from CD4+ or CD8+ T cells sorted from blood, sampled in a trial of the OX40 agonist ivuxolimab. The sequence was collected from an adult with an advanced solid tumor such as melanoma, head and neck, liver or kidney cancer. The rearranged segments are TRBV29-1 and TRBJ2-7; the D gene is perhaps TRBD2, on 5 matching bases. The CDR3 region: CSVPGNYEQYF. The DNA sequence is given as TGCAGCGTCCCCGGGAACTACGAGCAGTACTTC.